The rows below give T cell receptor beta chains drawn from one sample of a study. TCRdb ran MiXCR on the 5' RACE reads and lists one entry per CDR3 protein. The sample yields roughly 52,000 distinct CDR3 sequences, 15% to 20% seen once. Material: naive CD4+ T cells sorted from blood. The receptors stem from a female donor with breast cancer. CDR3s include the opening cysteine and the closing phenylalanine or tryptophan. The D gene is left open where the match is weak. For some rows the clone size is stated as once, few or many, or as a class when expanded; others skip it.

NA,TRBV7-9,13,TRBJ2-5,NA,TGTGCCAGCAGCACATTTTACCAAGAGACCCAGTACTTC,CASSTFYQETQYF
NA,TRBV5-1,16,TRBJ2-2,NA,TGCGCCAGCAGCTTGGGACCAGCGGCGAACACCGGGGAGCTGTTTTTT,CASSLGPAANTGELFF
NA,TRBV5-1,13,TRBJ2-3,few,TGCGCCAGCAGCGTGGACGCTACAGATACGCAGTATTTT,CASSVDATDTQYF
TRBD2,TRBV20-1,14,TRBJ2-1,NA,TGCAGTGCTAGAGCAAGCGGGAGTTTGAATGAGCAGTTCTTC,CSARASGSLNEQFF
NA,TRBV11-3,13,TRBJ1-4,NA,TGTGCCAGCAGCTCTGGACAAAATGAAAAACTGTTTTTT,CASSSGQNEKLFF
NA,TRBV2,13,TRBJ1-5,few,TGTGCCAGCATGCCGGGGGGCAATCAGCCCCAGCATTTT,CASMPGGNQPQHF
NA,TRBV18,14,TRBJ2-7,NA,TGTGCCAGCTCACCGAACGACGGGGTTGGCGAGCGGTACTTC,CASSPNDGVGERYF
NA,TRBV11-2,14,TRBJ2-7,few,TGTGCCAGCAGACATCGGGACCAGCGGGCCGAGCAGTACTTC,CASRHRDQRAEQYF
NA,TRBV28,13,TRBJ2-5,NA,TGTGCCAGCAGTGCAGGGTTAGGGGAGACCCAGTACTTC,CASSAGLGETQYF
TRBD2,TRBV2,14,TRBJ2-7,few,TGTGCCAGCAGTTTCACTAGCGCTGCCTACGAGCAGTACTTC,CASSFTSAAYEQYF
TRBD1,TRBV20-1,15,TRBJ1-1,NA,TGCAGTGCTAGTTCCCCCGGGACAGGGGGCTCGGAAGCTTTCTTT,CSASSPGTGGSEAFF
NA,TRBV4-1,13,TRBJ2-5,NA,TGCGCCAGCAGCCGAATCGCCCGGGAGACCCAGTACTTC,CASSRIARETQYF
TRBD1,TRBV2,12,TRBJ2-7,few,TGTGCCACCAAGGGACAGGGCTACGAGCAGTACTTC,CATKGQGYEQYF
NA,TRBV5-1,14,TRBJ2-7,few,TGCGCCAGCAGCACATCCGACACAGTGGACGAGCAGTACTTC,CASSTSDTVDEQYF
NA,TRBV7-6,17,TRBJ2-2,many,TGTGCCAGCAGCTTAGCGGCTCGCTTCAGGAGGCCCGGGGAGCTGTTTTTT,CASSLAARFRRPGELFF
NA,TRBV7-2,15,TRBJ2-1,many,TGTGCCAGCAGCGAAGAACCCCGGGCCTACAATGAGCAGTTCTTC,CASSEEPRAYNEQFF
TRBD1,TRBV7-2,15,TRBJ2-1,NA,TGTGCCAGCAGCCTCGGGACAGGGCCCTACAATGAGCAGTTCTTC,CASSLGTGPYNEQFF
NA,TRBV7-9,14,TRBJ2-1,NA,TGTGCCAGCAGCAGACTATCGGGTGACAATGAGCAGTTCTTC,CASSRLSGDNEQFF
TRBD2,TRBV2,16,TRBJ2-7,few,TGTGCCAGCAGTATCCGCCCGGGACTAGCGGGAGGCCAGGGGTACTTC,CASSIRPGLAGGQGYF
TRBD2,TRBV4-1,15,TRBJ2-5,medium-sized,TGCGCCAGCAGCCCAAGGCTAGCGGAGGGGGAGACCCAGTACTTC,CASSPRLAEGETQYF
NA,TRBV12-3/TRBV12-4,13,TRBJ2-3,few,TGTGCCAGCAGACCGGACACTACAGATACGCAGTATTTT,CASRPDTTDTQYF
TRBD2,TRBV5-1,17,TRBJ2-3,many,TGCGCCAGCAGCTTGGCCGCGGGGAGTAGCGGGAGTGATACGCAGTATTTT,CASSLAAGSSGSDTQYF
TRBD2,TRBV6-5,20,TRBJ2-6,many,TGTGCCAGCAGTTACTCTCGTGGGACTAGGCTTACCTCTGGGGCCAACGTCCTGACTTTC,CASSYSRGTRLTSGANVLTF
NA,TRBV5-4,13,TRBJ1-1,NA,TGTGCCAGCAGCTTGGGTGCAAGCACTGAAGCTTTCTTT,CASSLGASTEAFF
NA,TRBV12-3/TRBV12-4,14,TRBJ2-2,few,TGTGCCAGCAGTTTGAGTGGTATTACCGGGGAGCTGTTTTTT,CASSLSGITGELFF
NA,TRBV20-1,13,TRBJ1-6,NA,TGCAGTGCTAGAGGAGGTTTTAATTCACCCCTCCACTTT,CSARGGFNSPLHF
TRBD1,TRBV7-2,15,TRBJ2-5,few,TGTGCCAGCAGCTTAACCGGGACAGGGGAAGAGACCCAGCACTTC,CASSLTGTGEETQHF
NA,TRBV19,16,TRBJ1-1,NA,TGTGCCAGTAGTCCCGTGGCAGGGCTTATGAACACTGAAGCTTTCTTT,CASSPVAGLMNTEAFF
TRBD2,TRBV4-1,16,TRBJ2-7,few,TGCGCCAGCAGCCAAGGGACTAGCGGGAGGGCGTACGAGCAGTACTTC,CASSQGTSGRAYEQYF
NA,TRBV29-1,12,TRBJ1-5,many,TGCAGCGTTGGCAGCAAAGATCAGCCCCAGCATTTT,CSVGSKDQPQHF
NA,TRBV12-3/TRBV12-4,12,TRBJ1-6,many,TGTGCCAGCAGTCCCAGGGGTTCACCCCTCCACTTT,CASSPRGSPLHF
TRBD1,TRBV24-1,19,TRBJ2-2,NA,TGTGCCCCCCGTTTCGGGACAGGACACTCCACATCAAACACCGGGGAGCTGTTTTTT,CAPRFGTGHSTSNTGELFF
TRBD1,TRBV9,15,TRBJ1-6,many,TGTGCCAGCAGCGTAAGGGACAGGGAGAGTTCACCCCTCCACTTT,CASSVRDRESSPLHF